The 5 T cell receptor beta chains given below trace back to one sample, sequenced in a study. The assay was immunoSEQ multiplex PCR, and TCRdb's table has in-frame clones only and misses some. The sample carries around 54,000 clones, 90% to 95% recorded once. Sequenced: PBMCs. The receptor set was obtained from a man aged 35 to 55 with rheumatoid arthritis.

The chain combines TRBV28 with TRBJ1-5; 8 bases are shared with TRBD1. Germline CDR1 MDHEN, CDR2 SYDVKM. This CDR3 spans 14 amino acids. Trimming removed 6 bases from V and 6 bases from J; junction bases left unmatched: 7. CDR3 nucleotides: TGTGCCAGCAGCTTAGCAGGGGGCGGTCAGCCCCAGCATTTT. This translates into CASSLAGGGQPQHF. The full variable domain, in which reference TRBV28 and TRBJ1-5 provide the parts outside the CDR3, is DVKVTQSSRYLVKRTGEKVFLECVQDMDHENMFWYRQDPGLGLRLIYFSYDVKMKEKGDIPEGYSVSREKKERFSLILESASTNQTSMYLCASSLAGGGQPQHFGDGTRLSIL.

This clone was counted once. V gene TRBV5-1 combines with J gene TRBJ2-1; D is unresolved. Germline-derived CDR1 and CDR2 are SGHRS and YFSETQ. Deletions cut 4 bases from V and 3 bases from J, with 11 bases between. The CDR3 is made up of 14 amino acids. The CDR3 sequence is CASSPLLRYNEQFF. Here the CDR3 DNA reads TGCGCCAGCAGCCCCTTGCTACGCTACAATGAGCAGTTCTTC.

This chain joins TRBV24-1 and TRBJ2-1; weak D call: TRBD2 (6 bases). The V gene's germline CDR1 is KGHDR and CDR2 SFDVKD. The CDR3 extends over 17 amino acids. Trimming stripped 1 base from V and 4 bases from J, with 16 bases between. CDR3 sequence: CATSDFGDFTTYNEQFF. The DNA of the CDR3 is TGTGCCACCAGTGATTTTGGGGACTTCACGACATACAATGAGCAGTTCTTC.

The chain combines TRBV7-2 with TRBJ2-5, with 10 nucleotides matching TRBD2. J was trimmed by 1 base and V by 4 bases; bases with no gene match: 3. This CDR3 is built from 15 residues. CDR1 and CDR2 (germline): SGHTA, FQGNSA. DNA for the CDR3: TGTGCCAGCAGCTGGACTAGCGGTTTCCAAGAGACCCAGTACTTC. Protein: CASSWTSGFQETQYF.

This chain uses TRBV12-3 or TRBV12-4 with TRBJ2-7; the D gene could be TRBD1 or TRBD2 (5 bases each). CDR3 length: 13 residues. The germline V and J ends were trimmed by 6 bases and 3 bases, with 12 bases remaining between them. The chain's CDR3 is CASRGVGGYEQYF. The CDR3 bases are TGTGCCAGCAGGGGGGTAGGAGGCTACGAGCAGTACTTC.